This passage covers 13 T cell receptor beta chains from one sample sequenced in a study of T cell clonotyping in hematopoietic cell transplantation. This table comes from immunoSEQ multiplex PCR, and its TCRdb copy is limited to in-frame clones, with some not included. The sample has about 15,000 clones, approximately 85% seen once. The sequenced sample consisted of peripheral blood mononuclear cells. These receptors were taken from a woman in her forties in good health. Some clones in this sample may be carry-over from other donors' samples.

The rearrangement links TRBV1 to TRBJ2-5. TRBV1 is reported as a pseudogene. This CDR3 has 15 amino acids. The CDR3 spells CTSSQEWDPLETQYF. In DNA form, the CDR3 reads TGCACCAGCAGCCAAGAATGGGACCCCCTTGAGACCCAGTACTTC.

The gene calls are TRBV10-3 and TRBJ2-3; TRBD2 matches 11 bases. In germline, CDR1 is ENHRY, CDR2 SYGVKD. CDR3 length: 17 amino acids. After removal of 7 bases from V and 0 bases from J, the junction contained 9 bases not matched to a gene. CDR3 region: CAITIRGLAESTDTQYF. The CDR3 DNA follows: TGTGCCATCACGATAAGGGGACTAGCGGAGAGCACAGATACGCAGTATTTT.

The chain combines TRBV6-5 with TRBJ2-7, with a tentative D call TRBD2 (6 bases). CDR1 is MNHEY and CDR2 is SVGAGI in the germline V gene. The CDR3 runs 13 residues. With 8 bases removed from V and 6 bases from J, the gap between germline ends came to 17 bases. DNA of the CDR3: TGTGCCAGCGCCGGGACTTGGGGTGGCGAGCAGTACTTC. Residues: CASAGTWGGEQYF.

This clone has more than one count but fewer than ten. This chain connects TRBV7-2 to TRBJ1-1; 7 nucleotides match TRBD1. Germline lookup yields CDR1 SGHTA and CDR2 FQGNSA. The CDR3 length is 14 residues. J gave up 8 bases and V 1 base, and 7 bases lay outside the gene matches. CDR3 bases: TGTGCCAGCAGCTTAGTCCCCGGGACAGCCGAAGCTTTCTTT. The encoded protein is CASSLVPGTAEAFF.

V gene TRBV29-1 combines with J gene TRBJ2-7, with unresolved D. This CDR3 is 15 amino acids long. CDR1 is SQVTM, CDR2 ANQGSEA, per germline. V lost 6 bases and J 2 bases, leaving 20 bases between the germline ends. The CDR3: CSVRARSGVAYEQYF. The CDR3 nucleotides are TGCAGCGTCCGCGCCAGATCGGGCGTAGCCTACGAGCAGTACTTC.

The CDR3 spells CASSPQGPPQPQHF. As DNA, the CDR3 is TGTGCCAGCAGTCCCCAGGGTCCCCCCCAGCCCCAGCATTTT. This chain joins TRBV6-5 and TRBJ1-5; perhaps TRBD1 as D (5 bases). Trimming left V 5 bases short and J 7 bases short, with 15 bases between. CDR1 MNHEY and CDR2 SVGAGI come from the germline V gene. The CDR3 contains 14 residues.

The rearrangement links TRBV5-6 to TRBJ2-7, with TRBD1 matching over 9 bases. Losses at the gene ends were 2 bases for V and 2 bases for J; bases not matched to a gene: 5. This CDR3 has 15 residues. Germline V CDR1 and CDR2: SGHDT, YYEEEE. The CDR3 sequence: CASSFRDRAPYEQYF. CDR3 bases: TGTGCCAGCAGCTTCCGGGACAGGGCCCCCTACGAGCAGTACTTC.

This sequence joins TRBV30 and TRBJ2-6; either TRBD1 or TRBD2 may supply D (5 bases each). The CDR3 is made up of 19 amino acids. CDR1 and CDR2 (germline): GTSNPN, SVGIG (reference sequence). The V gene lost 3 bases and the J gene lost 0 bases, with 21 bases spanning the gap. The CDR3 coding sequence is TGTGCCTGGAGACCTGGTTTGGAACAGGACTCCTCTGGGGCCAACGTCCTGACTTTC. It codes for CAWRPGLEQDSSGANVLTF.

This sequence joins TRBV5-6 and TRBJ2-2; D call uncertain. The CDR3 is 11 amino acids. With 4 bases removed from V and 5 bases from J, the gap between germline ends came to 3 bases. Germline CDR1 reads SGHDT; CDR2 reads YYEEEE. The CDR3 here is CASSRTGELFF. The CDR3 DNA follows: TGTGCCAGCAGCCGGACCGGGGAGCTGTTTTTT.

This clone was detected once. The chain has TRBV7-3 and TRBJ2-1; D could derive from TRBD1 or TRBD2 (6 bases each). The CDR3 extends over 12 amino acids. The germline gives CDR1 SGHTA, CDR2 FQGTGA. Trimming removed 3 bases from V and 9 bases from J, with 9 bases in between. This chain's CDR3 is CASSFGGPEQFF. The CDR3 nucleotides are TGTGCCAGCAGCTTTGGGGGGCCTGAGCAGTTCTTC.

This chain uses TRBV6-1 with TRBJ2-7; D is perhaps TRBD1 or TRBD2 (5 bases each). The CDR3 is made up of 16 amino acids. CDR1 MNHNS and CDR2 SASEGT come from the germline V gene. V lost 2 bases and J 7 bases, leaving 21 bases between the germline ends. The CDR3 DNA sequence: TGTGCCAGCAGTGAATCAGGGACCGGCGCCTTGGGGGAGCAGTACTTC. The encoded protein is CASSESGTGALGEQYF.

V is TRBV4-3 and J is TRBJ1-1; unclear D gene. The germline V gene has CDR1 LGHNA and CDR2 YSLEER. Trimming removed 4 bases from V and 0 bases from J, with 6 bases in between. CDR3 length: 13 amino acids. CDR3 protein: CASSPLLNTEAFF. DNA of the CDR3: TGCGCCAGCAGCCCGCTACTGAACACTGAAGCTTTCTTT.

This clone was observed once. The V gene is TRBV12-5, the J gene TRBJ2-1; 10 positions agree with TRBD2. V shed 5 bases, J shed 9 bases, and the junction held 7 bases outside the gene matches. Germline CDR1 is LGHNT and CDR2 is FRNRAP. This CDR3 region has 14 residues. The DNA for the CDR3 is TGTGCTAGTGGTCTTAGCGGGGGGTACGGTGAGCAGTTCTTC. This translates into CASGLSGGYGEQFF.